Listed below are T cell receptor beta chains from one sample, sequenced in a study of breast tumors, draining lymph nodes, adjacent tissues. TCRdb passed the multiplex PCR reads through MiXCR, listing each CDR3 protein once. The repertoire has approximately 21,000 distinct CDR3 sequences, about two fifths of them found once; the top ten carry around 22%. The sequenced material came from breast tumor tissue. The receptors here all came from a female donor with breast cancer. Some clones in this sample may be carry-over from other donors' samples. CDR3s include the opening cysteine and the closing phenylalanine or tryptophan.

TRBV4-3,CASGGLAVTDTQYF
TRBV7-3,CASSPRAGRPTDTQYF
TRBV3-1,CASSSYRDRAHTGELFF
TRBV2,CASSEDRVETQYF
TRBV5-1,CASSMDGGSGNTIYF
TRBV7-9,CASSLGSEFAGELFF
TRBV2,CASSEGASTGELFF
TRBV7-9,CASSFQDLLGAGNSPLHF
TRBV24-1,CVTSATASDFAFF
TRBV10-2,CASSLRGSEANSPLHF
TRBV7-8,CASSFGLEQFF
TRBV24-1,CATSDWDSFGGYTF
TRBV19,CASSRRTTQVTEAFF
TRBV6-1,CASRLSTVSNQPQHF
TRBV6-5,CASRTGTSYEQYF
TRBV7-9,CASSPHLRGNTIYF
TRBV10-2,CASSAGQGASPLHF
TRBV4-1,CASSQGQENIQYF
TRBV2,CASRSDRYEKLFF
TRBV4-3,CASSQVGDTQYF
TRBV20-1,CSARGGTSGSPREQYF
TRBV4-1,CASSQIDFGYTF
TRBV2,CASSQGGASTDTQYF
TRBV12-3/TRBV12-4,CASRPPDRVTEKLFF
TRBV4-1,CASSQVSASYGYTF
TRBV2,CASSEGDRVGYTF
TRBV12-3/TRBV12-4,CASRPGTDTGELFF
TRBV6-4,CASSDSRGNRFYEQYF
TRBV3-1,CASSFRTVQETQYF
TRBV2,CASRKAGGDDTQYF
TRBV9,CASSVGGRDEKLFF
TRBV7-2,CASSLQHVGIANEKLFF
TRBV20-1,CSALEGGASEQFF
TRBV5-1,CASRLEPYADQYF
TRBV11-2,CASSLVGGRDEQYF
TRBV20-1,CSARQIGGGSSYEQYF
TRBV20-1,CSAQDRGRGLGYTF
TRBV5-5,CASSLASGQYF
TRBV24-1,CATSDWTSGSTDTQYF
TRBV3-1,CASSQDRKRAQYF
TRBV7-9,CASSLRTGRTDTQYF
TRBV7-9,CASSLGLAGDLDTQYF
TRBV5-1,CASSFVQGFNNEQFF